These 15 T cell receptor beta chains came from one sample sequenced in a study of blood T cell repertoires in COVID-19. Assay: immunoSEQ multiplex PCR; the TCRdb copy retains only in-frame clones and omits some. This table holds about 160,000 clones, roughly four fifths found once. Sequenced input: peripheral blood. The origin of the receptors is a woman older than 75 with acute or convalescent COVID-19.

This clone was detected a few times. The chain is built from TRBV10-2 and TRBJ2-2; D unresolved. The CDR3 is 15 residues long. Germline V gene data show CDR1 as WSHSY and CDR2 as SAAADI. Trimming left V 2 bases short and J 4 bases short, with 11 bases between. CDR3 DNA sequence: TGCGCCAGCAGTGAGCTTAGACTCGGCACCGGGGAGCTGTTTTTT. This sequence encodes CASSELRLGTGELFF.

The chain couples TRBV5-6 to TRBJ2-7; the match to TRBD1 covers 7 bases. The CDR3 has 14 residues. The V gene end was trimmed by 4 bases and the J gene end by 3 bases; junction bases not matched to a gene: 7. CDR1 SGHDT and CDR2 YYEEEE come from the germline V gene. The CDR3 sequence: CASSLHGDSYEQYF. As DNA, the CDR3 is TGTGCCAGCAGCCTCCACGGGGACAGCTACGAGCAGTACTTC.

The chain has TRBV10-3 and TRBJ2-2; no firm D call. V dropped 7 bases and J dropped 3 bases, with 12 bases sitting between them. This CDR3 has 14 residues. In germline, CDR1 is ENHRY, CDR2 SYGVKD. The chain's CDR3 is CAITSRPDTGELFF. The DNA of the CDR3 is TGTGCCATCACCTCTCGTCCGGACACCGGGGAGCTGTTTTTT.

On this clone itself: Other DNA sequences in the same sample also yield this CDR3. CDR3 in DNA: TGTGCCAGCAGCACCCGACAGGGAGACACTGAAGCTTTCTTT. It translates to CASSTRQGDTEAFF. This rearrangement joins TRBV3-1 (or the pseudogene TRBV3-2) to TRBJ1-1; TRBD1 matches 7 bases. This CDR3 has 14 residues. V was clipped by 5 bases and J by 3 bases; unmatched bases: 6. Germline CDR1 reads LGHDT; CDR2 reads YNNKEL (reference sequence).

The V call is TRBV29-1, the J call TRBJ2-1; the D is unclear. The CDR3 runs to 12 residues. V was shortened by 2 bases and J by 4 bases, with 6 bases between the two germline ends. Germline V gene sequence: CDR1 SQVTM, CDR2 ANQGSEA. This chain's CDR3 is CSVEIEYNEQFF. The CDR3 coding sequence is TGCAGCGTTGAAATTGAGTACAATGAGCAGTTCTTC.

The rearrangement uses TRBV6-5 and TRBJ1-6; weak D call: TRBD1 (5 bases). CDR3 length: 16 amino acids. Trimming took off 3 bases at V and 6 bases at J, with 15 bases between the two ends. CDR1 is MNHEY, CDR2 SVGAGI, per germline. CDR3 sequence: CASSYGRGISNSPLHF. The CDR3 DNA follows: TGTGCCAGCAGTTATGGGAGGGGTATTTCTAATTCACCCCTCCACTTT.

This clone appeared a few times. V and J are TRBV4-2 and TRBJ1-1; D uncertain. CDR1 and CDR2 (germline): LGHNA, YNFKEQ. V gave up 5 bases and J gave up 1 base, with 17 bases separating them. There are 16 residues in the CDR3. CDR3 nucleotide sequence: TGTGCCAGCAGCGAAAAAGGCGGGAGAGAGAACACTGAAGCTTTCTTT. Its protein is CASSEKGGRENTEAFF.

The chain carries TRBV6-5 and TRBJ2-3, with D possibly matching TRBD2 (5 bases). Germline V lookup: CDR1 MNHEY, CDR2 SVGAGI. CDR3 size: 15 residues. V lost 5 bases and J lost 7, with 19 bases in between. CDR3 in DNA: TGTGCCAGCAGTCCGACTGATAGCGAAGGGTATACGCAGTATTTT. Translating gives CASSPTDSEGYTQYF.

The chain employs TRBV21-1 and TRBJ1-2; TRBD1 is the table's D call, not checked against the DNA. TRBV21-1 is a pseudogene segment. The CDR3 extends over 19 amino acids. CDR3 loop: CASSKVENRDRGLGCGYTF. The DNA for the CDR3 is TGTGCCAGCAGCAAAGTCGAGAACCGGGACAGGGGTTTGGGATGTGGCTACACCTTC.

This clone was seen more than once but under ten times. The chain links TRBV14 to TRBJ2-5; 10 bases match TRBD2. This CDR3 contains 16 residues. With V trimmed by 2 bases and J by 5 bases, 8 bases remained unmatched. Germline CDR1 is SGHDN and CDR2 is FVKESK. CDR3: CASSQKPSGRFETQYF. As DNA, the CDR3 is TGTGCCAGCAGCCAAAAGCCTAGCGGGAGATTCGAGACCCAGTACTTC.

The chain recombines TRBV30 with TRBJ1-2; 7 bases are shared with TRBD1. The junction had 9 bases not matched to a gene; V was cut back by 2 bases and J by 0 bases. This CDR3 region has 16 residues. CDR1 and CDR2 from the germline V gene are GTSNPN and SVGIG (reference sequence). The CDR3 region has the DNA TGTGCCTGGAGTACGAAGGGGGCAGACGCTAACTATGGCTACACCTTC. Residues: CAWSTKGADANYGYTF.

The CDR3 DNA reads TGCGCCAGCAGTAAACTAGCGGGAGGGTTATACAATGAGCAGTTCTTC. Its protein product is CASSKLAGGLYNEQFF. The rearrangement joins TRBV5-1 to TRBJ2-1; 13 nucleotides match TRBD2. V dropped 5 bases and J dropped 4; count of bases not matched to a gene: 6. CDR1 and CDR2 (germline): SGHRS, YFSETQ. CDR3 length: 16 residues.

This sequence joins TRBV3-1 (or the pseudogene TRBV3-2) and TRBJ1-4, with 8 bases matching TRBD1. Trimming removed 3 bases from V and 8 bases from J; junction bases left unmatched: 11. The CDR3 length is 16 residues. CDR1 LGHDT and CDR2 YNNKEL come from the germline V gene (reference sequence). CDR3 sequence reads: CASSQGTGGYGEKLFF. CDR3 nucleotide sequence: TGTGCCAGCAGCCAGGGAACAGGGGGATATGGGGAAAAACTGTTTTTT.

This chain joins TRBV6-2 or TRBV6-3 and TRBJ2-1, with 15 bases lining up with TRBD2. Trimming removed 6 bases from V and 0 bases from J; junction bases left unmatched: 9. This CDR3 comprises 19 residues. The germline CDR1 and CDR2 sequences are MNHEY and SVGEGT. CDR3 amino acids: CASSRGLAGGPSSYNEQFF. CDR3 coding DNA: TGTGCCAGCAGCCGTGGACTAGCGGGAGGGCCGAGCTCCTACAATGAGCAGTTCTTC.

This chain joins TRBV10-3 and TRBJ2-7; 7 bases are shared with TRBD1. CDR3 length equals 18 residues. The ends lost 0 bases at V and 0 bases at J; junction bases unmatched: 11. Looked up from germline, CDR1 is ENHRY and CDR2 is SYGVKD. CDR3 sequence reads: CAISESGSTGKGSYEQYF. CDR3 bases: TGTGCCATCAGTGAGTCGGGATCGACAGGGAAAGGCTCCTACGAGCAGTACTTC.